The present T cell receptor (beta chain) was sequenced within a study of early T cells in non-severe SARS-CoV-2 infection. In the study overall: With bulk RNA from unsorted whole blood as input, sequencing yielded unpaired chains.

Via MiXCR, TCRdb re-called the 5' RACE reads, giving one row per CDR3 protein. The data show about 38,000 distinct CDR3 sequences, roughly 4.5% seen once. The sequencing sample was made of whole blood. This sequence was found in an adult who was a healthcare worker with PCR-confirmed SARS-CoV-2 infection or an uninfected control (not recorded which).

The CDR3 DNA follows: TGCGCCAGCAAACAGGGGGAGAGCTCCTACAATGAGCAGTTCTTC. Protein: CASKQGESSYNEQFF. J is TRBJ2-1 and V is TRBV10-1; 8 positions agree with TRBD1. The V segment lost 7 bases and the J segment 0 bases; nucleotides outside the gene matches: 5. The CDR3 has 15 residues. The germline CDR1 and CDR2 sequences are WNHNN and SYGVQD (reference sequence).